This TCR beta chain was recorded in a study of T cells after yellow fever vaccination. Germline V gene data show CDR1 as MDHEN and CDR2 as SYDVKM. The CDR3 sequence is 15 residues long. The J segment lost 3 bases and the V segment lost 5 bases, leaving 6 bases of the junction unmatched. TCRdb analysed the 5' RACE reads with MiXCR anew, one entry per CDR3 protein. The sample consists of hundreds of thousands of distinct CDR3 sequences, 7.5% to 9.5% of them appearing once. In its sample, this clonotype was seen a few times. The sample in question was CD4+ T cells sorted from PBMCs, obtained 5 days after the yellow fever booster vaccination. This clonotype originated in a man younger than 35 who received the YFV17D yellow fever vaccine. This sequence joins TRBV28 and TRBJ2-5; TRBD1 aligns across 10 bases. In nucleotides, the CDR3 is TGTGCCAGCAGTCGGGGGACAGGGGCCAAAGAGACCCAGTACTTC. Protein product: CASSRGTGAKETQYF.